The rows below give T cell receptor beta chains drawn from one sample of a study of control samples from healthy donors and cancer patients. Sequencing was performed with immunoSEQ multiplex PCR; in TCRdb, only in-frame clones are kept and a portion is missing. The table shows 90,000 to 110,000 clones, with around 89% occurring only once. The sample comprised blood. These receptors were obtained from a woman aged 45-59 years in good health. The CDR3 runs from the conserved cysteine through the conserved F or W. Fields, in order: CDR3 length, J gene, clone size, V gene, D gene, CDR3 DNA, CDR3 protein. A D gene is named only where the DNA matches it firmly. The size entry is marked missing in some rows and otherwise reads once, few, many or a size class.

15 TRBJ1-3 NA TRBV19 TRBD1 TGTGCCAGTTGTAACAGGGGGTCGGGCGGAAACACCATATATTTT CASCNRGSGGNTIYF
13 TRBJ2-1 NA TRBV6-5 NA TGTGCCAGCAGTTTCGGACTGTACAATGAGCAGTTCTTC CASSFGLYNEQFF
17 TRBJ1-4 NA TRBV19 TRBD1 TGTGCCAGTACCCACGGACAGGTAGTTGGCACTAATGAAAAACTGTTTTTT CASTHGQVVGTNEKLFF
15 TRBJ2-1 NA TRBV7-2 TRBD1 TGTGCCAGCAGCCTTCAGGGGGCCCTCTACAATGAGCAGTTCTTC CASSLQGALYNEQFF
14 TRBJ1-2 NA TRBV11-2 NA TGTGCCAGCAGCTTAGAACGGGGTATCTATGGCTACACCTTC CASSLERGIYGYTF
13 TRBJ2-1 NA TRBV19 NA TGTGCCAGTAGTGCCCTTATAGACAATGAGCAGTTCTTC CASSALIDNEQFF
15 TRBJ2-7 NA TRBV3-1/TRBV3-2 TRBD2 TGTGCCAGCAGCCAAGGCGGGGGGGGCACCTACGAGCAGTACTTC CASSQGGGGTYEQYF
12 TRBJ2-1 NA TRBV7-9 NA TGTGCCAGCAGCACCAATTCCAATGAGCAGTTCTTC CASSTNSNEQFF
14 TRBJ2-1 once TRBV7-4 TRBD1 TGTGCCAGCCCGAGGACAGGGGTTAGGAATGAGCAGTTCTTC CASPRTGVRNEQFF
16 TRBJ1-1 NA TRBV18 NA TGTGCCAGCTCACTTGAACCGGGACACGAGAACACTGAAGCTTTCTTT CASSLEPGHENTEAFF
15 TRBJ1-2 NA TRBV25-1 TRBD1 TGTGCCAGCAGTGAATATAGGACAGGGGACTATGGCTACACCTTC CASSEYRTGDYGYTF
19 TRBJ2-1 few TRBV18 TRBD2 TGTGCCAGCTCAACCACAGGACTAGCGGGAGGGCTGGGGGGCCTTAAGACGTTCTTC CASSTTGLAGGLGGLKTFF
16 TRBJ2-1 NA TRBV3-1/TRBV3-2 TRBD2 TGTGCCAGCAGCCGGCGTGGAGGGAGGGGTTACAATGAGCAGTTCTTC CASSRRGGRGYNEQFF
13 TRBJ1-2 NA TRBV2 NA TGTGCCAGCAGTGTGTGGGCTAACTATGGCTACACCTTC CASSVWANYGYTF
14 TRBJ2-3 NA TRBV30 NA TGTGCCTGGAGTCCGGACGCCTACACAGATACGCAGTATTTT CAWSPDAYTDTQYF
14 TRBJ2-5 NA TRBV29-1 NA TGCAGCGTTGATTATTTGGGGGCGCCTGCACTTCAGTACTTC CSVDYLGAPALQYF
16 TRBJ1-1 NA TRBV7-9 NA TGTGCCAGCAGCTTATGCGATGGGACAAGGAACACTGAAGCTTTCTTT CASSLCDGTRNTEAFF
13 TRBJ1-1 NA TRBV2 TRBD1 TGTGCCAGCATCCTACAGGGGTGGGCTGAAGCTTTCTTT CASILQGWAEAFF
13 TRBJ1-1 NA TRBV7-9 NA TGTGCCAGCAGCTTAGCCCCGGGCACTGAAGCTTTCTTT CASSLAPGTEAFF
13 TRBJ2-3 NA TRBV10-3 TRBD2 TGTGCCATGGCAGCGGGAGGTACAGATACGCAGTATTTT CAMAAGGTDTQYF
14 TRBJ1-1 NA TRBV19 NA TGTGCCAGTAGGATGGGGATAATGAACACTGAAGCTTTCTTT CASRMGIMNTEAFF
11 TRBJ2-7 NA TRBV19 NA TGTGCCAGTTGGGGCGGGGCCGAGCAGTACTTC CASWGGAEQYF
15 TRBJ1-4 once TRBV7-9 NA TGTGCCAGCAGCCAAGCAGGGAAGTCTAATGAAAAACTGTTTTTT CASSQAGKSNEKLFF
13 TRBJ2-7 once TRBV5-6 NA TGTGCCAGCAGCTTCCCAGTCGTGGGGGAGCAGTACTTC CASSFPVVGEQYF
20 TRBJ2-1 NA TRBV21-1 NA NA CASSKDFGTGSGTSRNEQFF
16 TRBJ1-2 NA TRBV6-6 NA TGTGCCAGCAGTTACCCCGAGGGGGAGGGAACCCTCGGCTACACCTTC CASSYPEGEGTLGYTF
14 TRBJ1-5 NA TRBV6-6 NA TGTGCCAGCAGTGTCACAGGGAGGACTCAGCCCCAGCATTTT CASSVTGRTQPQHF
14 TRBJ2-5 NA TRBV6-5 NA TGTGCCAGCAGGCCGCGTGGGAAGCAAGAGACCCAGTACTTC CASRPRGKQETQYF
11 TRBJ1-4 NA TRBV28 NA TGTGCCAGCAGCCAGAGTGAAAAACTGTTTTTT CASSQSEKLFF
15 TRBJ1-4 NA TRBV6-5 NA TGTGCCAGCAGATCCAAGGGTGCAAGCGAGGGAAAACTGTTTTTT CASRSKGASEGKLFF
12 TRBJ1-1 NA TRBV5-8 NA TGTGCCAGCAGCTTCCAGAACACTGAAGCTTTCTTT CASSFQNTEAFF
12 TRBJ1-2 NA TRBV11-2 NA TGTGCCAGCAGCTTGGGAAGGGATGGCTACACCTTC CASSLGRDGYTF
15 TRBJ1-1 NA TRBV6-2/TRBV6-3 NA TGTGCCAGCAGTCCAACTGGACTGGTGAACACTGAAGCTTTCTTT CASSPTGLVNTEAFF